Listed below are T cell receptor beta chains from one sample, sequenced in a study of T cell repertoires in cytomegalovirus infection. TCRdb processed the reads anew with MiXCR; each CDR3 protein has one entry. The sample has about 490,000 distinct CDR3 sequences, about 17% seen once; the top ten hold 20% to 30%. Sequencing used CD8+ T cells from PBMCs. The source is a human donor in good health (CMV status not recorded). Some clones in this sample may be carry-over from other donors' samples. The CDR3 runs from the conserved cysteine through the conserved F or W. The D gene is left open where the match is weak. Some rows have no size entry. The others give once, few or many, or a class for an expanded clone.

clone size: few
D gene: -
J gene: TRBJ2-1
CDR3 length: 16
V gene: TRBV4-1
CDR3 DNA: TGCGCCAGCAGCCTGACGAACGACTTGGGTTCCAATGAGCAGTTCTTC
CDR3 protein: CASSLTNDLGSNEQFF

clone size: many
D gene: TRBD2
J gene: TRBJ2-7
CDR3 length: 17
V gene: TRBV6-1
CDR3 DNA: TGTGCCAGCAGCGATGGTCCGGGACTAGCGGACTCCTACGAGCAGTACTTC
CDR3 protein: CASSDGPGLADSYEQYF

clone size: many
D gene: TRBD2
J gene: TRBJ2-5
CDR3 length: 16
V gene: TRBV7-2
CDR3 DNA: TGTGCCAGCAGCTTAGCAAAGCGGGAGGTACAAGAGACCCAGTACTTC
CDR3 protein: CASSLAKREVQETQYF

clone size: few
D gene: -
J gene: TRBJ2-7
CDR3 length: 15
V gene: TRBV6-6
CDR3 DNA: TGTGCCAGCAGCCCCGTTTGGGTTGAAACCTACGAGCAGTACTTC
CDR3 protein: CASSPVWVETYEQYF

clone size: -
D gene: -
J gene: TRBJ1-2
CDR3 length: 16
V gene: TRBV30
CDR3 DNA: TGTGCCTGGAGTGTAAGAGGGCGAGTCTTAAACTATGGCTACACCTTC
CDR3 protein: CAWSVRGRVLNYGYTF

clone size: many
D gene: -
J gene: TRBJ2-7
CDR3 length: 13
V gene: TRBV7-6
CDR3 DNA: TGTGCCAGCAGCTTCGAGAGAGGCGACGAGCAGTACTTC
CDR3 protein: CASSFERGDEQYF

clone size: -
D gene: -
J gene: TRBJ1-2
CDR3 length: 15
V gene: TRBV4-2
CDR3 DNA: TGTGCCAGCAGCCAAGGTACGACCGTTAACTATGGCTACACCTTC
CDR3 protein: CASSQGTTVNYGYTF

clone size: -
D gene: TRBD1
J gene: TRBJ1-1
CDR3 length: 13
V gene: TRBV10-3
CDR3 DNA: TGTGCCATCAGTGCGGACAGGGGAACTGAAGCTTTCTTT
CDR3 protein: CAISADRGTEAFF

clone size: many
D gene: -
J gene: TRBJ1-2
CDR3 length: 15
V gene: TRBV6-5
CDR3 DNA: TGTGCCAGCAATTGCTCGGCCTCCATGAGGTGGGGCTACACCTTC
CDR3 protein: CASNCSASMRWGYTF

clone size: few
D gene: -
J gene: TRBJ1-1
CDR3 length: 18
V gene: TRBV6-6
CDR3 DNA: TGTGCCAGCACCCTCTCAGGGGCGCGACCGATTATGAACACTGAAGCTTTCTTT
CDR3 protein: CASTLSGARPIMNTEAFF

clone size: few
D gene: TRBD1
J gene: TRBJ1-4
CDR3 length: 16
V gene: TRBV7-9
CDR3 DNA: TGTGCCAGCAGCCGATCCCAGACAGGGGCTAATGAAAAACTGTTTTTT
CDR3 protein: CASSRSQTGANEKLFF

clone size: -
D gene: TRBD1
J gene: TRBJ2-1
CDR3 length: 16
V gene: TRBV20-1
CDR3 DNA: TGCAGTGCTAGAGCAGGGGGCCTGAATTACTACAATGAGCAGTTCTTC
CDR3 protein: CSARAGGLNYYNEQFF

clone size: -
D gene: TRBD2
J gene: TRBJ2-3
CDR3 length: 12
V gene: TRBV5-5
CDR3 DNA: TGTGCCAGCGGGCTAGCGGGAGATACGCAGTATTTT
CDR3 protein: CASGLAGDTQYF

clone size: many
D gene: -
J gene: TRBJ2-5
CDR3 length: 15
V gene: TRBV6-5
CDR3 DNA: TGTGCCAGCAGTTACTCCCCAACGTCGCTGCTACCACAGTACTTC
CDR3 protein: CASSYSPTSLLPQYF

clone size: many
D gene: -
J gene: TRBJ2-4
CDR3 length: 22
V gene: TRBV12-3/TRBV12-4
CDR3 DNA: TGTGCCAGCAGTTTAGCGCTAACCCAGGGGACGTGGTGTTGGTTAGCCAAAAACATTCAGTACTTC
CDR3 protein: CASSLALTQGTWCWLAKNIQYF

clone size: many
D gene: -
J gene: TRBJ2-5
CDR3 length: 15
V gene: TRBV7-2
CDR3 DNA: TGTGCCAGCAGCTTAGTTTGGGGACCTCAAGAGACCCAGTACTTC
CDR3 protein: CASSLVWGPQETQYF

clone size: few
D gene: TRBD1
J gene: TRBJ2-2
CDR3 length: 16
V gene: TRBV19
CDR3 DNA: TGTGCCAGTAGTGACAGGGAATGGAATAGGAACGGGGAGCTGTTTTTT
CDR3 protein: CASSDREWNRNGELFF

clone size: few
D gene: TRBD2
J gene: TRBJ2-3
CDR3 length: 17
V gene: TRBV9
CDR3 DNA: TGTGCCAGCAGCCCCGGGACTAGCGGGGGACCAAGGGGTACGCAGTATTTT
CDR3 protein: CASSPGTSGGPRGTQYF

clone size: many
D gene: -
J gene: TRBJ1-3
CDR3 length: 14
V gene: TRBV9
CDR3 DNA: TGTGCCAGCAGCGTAGCCACGGCTGGAAACACCATATATTTT
CDR3 protein: CASSVATAGNTIYF

clone size: -
D gene: TRBD2
J gene: TRBJ2-7
CDR3 length: 14
V gene: TRBV28
CDR3 DNA: TGTGCCAGCAGTACCACGGGACTAGCGATCGAGCAGTACTTC
CDR3 protein: CASSTTGLAIEQYF

clone size: many
D gene: -
J gene: TRBJ1-2
CDR3 length: 12
V gene: TRBV7-2
CDR3 DNA: TGTGCCAGCAGCGACCGGACAGCGAGCTACACCTTC
CDR3 protein: CASSDRTASYTF

clone size: many
D gene: TRBD2
J gene: TRBJ2-3
CDR3 length: 17
V gene: TRBV12-3/TRBV12-4
CDR3 DNA: TGTGCCAGCAGTTTAGCGCCGGCGGGGGGTCCTCGAGATACGCAGTATTTT
CDR3 protein: CASSLAPAGGPRDTQYF

clone size: many
D gene: -
J gene: TRBJ2-3
CDR3 length: 14
V gene: TRBV7-6
CDR3 DNA: TGTGCCAGCAGCCCTGGGCCCTACACAGATACGCAGTATTTT
CDR3 protein: CASSPGPYTDTQYF

clone size: -
D gene: TRBD2
J gene: TRBJ2-5
CDR3 length: 16
V gene: TRBV2
CDR3 DNA: TGTGCCGTTGGAAGCGGGGACGGGGTTTTTTCAGAGACCCAGTACTTC
CDR3 protein: CAVGSGDGVFSETQYF

clone size: few
D gene: -
J gene: TRBJ2-1
CDR3 length: 13
V gene: TRBV5-1
CDR3 DNA: TGCGCCAGCAGCTCCCCGCTAGGGTCCGAGCAGTTCTTC
CDR3 protein: CASSSPLGSEQFF

clone size: few
D gene: -
J gene: TRBJ2-4
CDR3 length: 14
V gene: TRBV9
CDR3 DNA: TGTGCCAGCAGCCCGAGGCTAGATCCAAACATTCAGTACTTC
CDR3 protein: CASSPRLDPNIQYF

clone size: many
D gene: TRBD1
J gene: TRBJ1-1
CDR3 length: 13
V gene: TRBV6-1
CDR3 DNA: TGTGCCACCTGGGACAGGGTCAACACTGAAGCTTTCTTT
CDR3 protein: CATWDRVNTEAFF

clone size: few
D gene: -
J gene: TRBJ2-7
CDR3 length: 11
V gene: TRBV30
CDR3 DNA: TGTGCCTGGAGTCACCAAAACGAGCAGTACTTC
CDR3 protein: CAWSHQNEQYF

clone size: few
D gene: TRBD2
J gene: TRBJ2-1
CDR3 length: 17
V gene: TRBV5-1
CDR3 DNA: TGCGCCAGCAGCTTGGACGGGAGGACTAGCGGGGCCAATGAGCAGTTCTTC
CDR3 protein: CASSLDGRTSGANEQFF

clone size: -
D gene: -
J gene: TRBJ1-5
CDR3 length: 17
V gene: TRBV28
CDR3 DNA: TGTGCCAGCGACGCACTGGAAGGGTCGGTAGGAAATCAGCCCCAGCATTTT
CDR3 protein: CASDALEGSVGNQPQHF